This record looks at one TCR beta chain sequence and its context. Its antigen is undetermined. Generated by immunoSEQ multiplex PCR, the TCRdb table keeps only in-frame clones and is missing some. In the table there are tens of thousands of clones, roughly 84% of which are singletons. This entry belongs to a study of T cell responses to AZD1222 COVID-19 vaccine. Study-level background: Both about-4-week and about-12-week second-dose recipients were combined. Broader study findings: Regions 160-218 and 743-854 dominated among vaccine-associated CD4 TCRs spanning spike. Clonal diversity may have been underestimated, and the donors were mostly white British, with more females than males. Among those given AZD1222, only five to seven were seropositive at baseline.

CDR3 length: 11 amino acids. The germline V gene encodes CDR1 SNHLY and CDR2 FYNNEI. V was pared by 6 bases and J by 3 bases, with 5 bases between. The sequences come from peripheral blood, collected on day 0 of AZD1222 vaccination. This TCR came from an adult in good health. The genes are TRBV2 and TRBJ1-2; the D gene is possibly TRBD1 (5 bases). The chain's CDR3 is CASSRDYGYTF. The DNA of the CDR3 is TGTGCCAGCAGCAGGGACTATGGCTACACCTTC.